The 25 T cell receptor beta chains below were found in one sample sequenced in a study of blood T cell repertoires in COVID-19. Measured with immunoSEQ multiplex PCR; TCRdb has only the in-frame clones, and not every one. This sample has roughly 190,000 clones, with 75% to 95% found just once. The sample consisted of peripheral blood. The receptors were sampled from a man aged 45-65 years with acute or convalescent COVID-19.

A few counts support this clone. This sequence joins TRBV5-6 and TRBJ2-5, with no clear D. The CDR3 is 12 amino acids. V was clipped by 0 bases and J by 3 bases, with 3 bases between them. Germline assignment: CDR1 SGHDT and CDR2 YYEEEE. The CDR3 nucleotides are TGTGCCAGCAGCTTGGCCGAAGAGACCCAGTACTTC. Its translation: CASSLAEETQYF.

This chain joins TRBV6-5 and TRBJ1-2, with unresolved D. The CDR3 is 12 amino acids. Trimming stripped 5 bases from V and 2 bases from J, with 6 bases between. Germline V CDR1 and CDR2: MNHEY, SVGAGI. The CDR3 protein is CASSPQNYGYTF. The CDR3 region has the DNA TGTGCCAGCAGTCCCCAGAACTATGGCTACACCTTC.

The chain couples TRBV5-1 to TRBJ2-7; 14 bases align to TRBD2. The germline V gene encodes CDR1 SGHRS and CDR2 YFSETQ. The CDR3 length is 15 residues. J gave up 4 bases and V 6 bases, and 6 bases lay outside the gene matches. The CDR3 nucleotides read TGCGCCAGCAAAGAGACTAGCGGGGGGGCATACGAGCAGTACGTC. It encodes CASKETSGGAYEQYV.

The chain couples TRBV28 to TRBJ1-6; D is unclear. The CDR3 is made up of 13 amino acids. V was trimmed by 4 bases and J by 4 bases, leaving 5 bases between them. The germline CDR1 and CDR2 sequences are MDHEN and SYDVKM. The DNA for the CDR3 is TGTGCCAGCAGTTCCAGTTATAATTCACCCCTCCACTTT. It yields the protein CASSSSYNSPLHF.

V is TRBV19 and J is TRBJ1-2, with 9 bases that match TRBD1. The CDR3 is 13 amino acids. Germline-derived CDR1 and CDR2 are LNHDA and SQIVND (reference sequence). Trimming at V came to 5 bases and at J to 5 bases, leaving 3 bases not matched to a gene. For the CDR3, the DNA is TGTGCCAGTAGTTGGACAGGGGTGTATGGCTACACCTTC. Translation: CASSWTGVYGYTF.

The chain employs TRBV24-1 and TRBJ1-2, with 7 nucleotides matching TRBD1. CDR3 length: 14 amino acids. Germline trimming cut 3 bases from V and 8 bases from J; bases unmatched to any gene: 8. CDR1 is KGHDR and CDR2 is SFDVKD in the germline V gene. The CDR3, as DNA: TGTGCCACCAGTGATCTAGACAGGGTTGAAGGCTACACCTTC. Protein sequence: CATSDLDRVEGYTF.

The chain links TRBV28 to TRBJ2-5; the D is unclear. Germline CDR1 and CDR2: MDHEN and SYDVKM. The CDR3 is 11 amino acids. V was pared by 5 bases and J by 2 bases, with 3 bases between. The CDR3 protein is CASSQQETQYF. CDR3 coding DNA: TGTGCCAGCAGTCAGCAAGAGACCCAGTACTTC.

The table lists this clone with a count of one. This sequence joins TRBV23-1 and TRBJ2-7, with 8 bases aligning to TRBD1. TRBV23-1 falls under the ORF class, with uncertain function. V trimming: 6 bases; J trimming: 3 bases; junction bases outside the gene matches: 13. This CDR3 comprises 16 residues. DNA for the CDR3: TGCGCCAGCAGCCGCCCCACAGGGGGTTCAGGCTACGAGCAGTACGTC. Translating it yields CASSRPTGGSGYEQYV.

The chain combines TRBV6-2 or TRBV6-3 with TRBJ1-1; 8 positions match TRBD1. CDR3 length equals 13 residues. V lost 5 bases to trimming and J lost 9 bases; unmatched junction nucleotides: 8. Per the germline V gene, CDR1 is MNHEY and CDR2 is SVGEGT. The CDR3 DNA reads TGTGCCAGCAGTGGGGATCGACAGGGGAAAGCTTTCTTT. It encodes CASSGDRQGKAFF.

The count of this clone is one. V usage is TRBV28 and J usage is TRBJ2-2; TRBD1 agrees at 9 bases. The CDR3 is made up of 20 amino acids. V shed 5 bases and J 3 bases; nucleotides not matched to a gene: 19. The germline CDR1 and CDR2 sequences are MDHEN and SYDVKM. The CDR3 bases are TGTGCCAGCAGTACTATTATGGTGAGGGGACAGGGTGGCGACACCGGGGAGCTGTTTTTT. This gives the protein CASSTIMVRGQGGDTGELFF.

The chain couples TRBV7-8 to TRBJ2-7; D is undetermined. Germline loops: CDR1 SGHVS, CDR2 FQNEAQ. V was cut by 2 bases and J by 4 bases, with 12 bases left in between. This CDR3 has 14 residues. CDR3 sequence reads: CASSLSSRLYEQYV. For the CDR3, the DNA is TGTGCCAGCAGCTTATCCAGCAGACTTTACGAGCAGTACGTC.

The chain joins TRBV2 to TRBJ2-1; no firm D call. CDR3 size: 14 residues. Germline assignment: CDR1 SNHLY and CDR2 FYNNEI. The V end was cut by 3 bases, the J end by 4 bases, with 10 bases between. The CDR3 region is CASSDSSFYNEQFF. For the CDR3, the DNA is TGTGCCAGCAGTGACAGTTCTTTTTACAATGAGCAGTTCTTC.

The chain employs TRBV6-5 and TRBJ1-1; 7 bases match TRBD1. Trimming cost V 7 bases and J 0 bases; bases outside gene matches: 5. The CDR3 is made up of 14 amino acids. Germline lookup yields CDR1 MNHEY and CDR2 SVGAGI. CDR3 loop: CASNPGQMNTEAFF. The CDR3, as DNA: TGTGCCAGCAACCCGGGACAGATGAACACTGAAGCTTTCTTT.

This clone has just a few counts. The same CDR3 also results from other DNA sequences found in this sample. J is TRBJ1-2 and V is TRBV18; D is ambiguous. The V end was cut by 2 bases, the J end by 3 bases, with 7 bases between. The CDR3 is made up of 13 amino acids. Germline V gene data show CDR1 as KGHSH and CDR2 as LQKENI. This chain's CDR3 is CASSPGEDYGYTF. The CDR3 region has the DNA TGTGCCAGCTCACCAGGGGAGGACTATGGCTACACCTTC.

The V call is TRBV6-2 or TRBV6-3, the J call TRBJ1-1, with TRBD1 matching 7 bases. The CDR3 loop spans 13 amino acids. Unmatched junction bases numbered 4, after V lost 6 bases and J lost 3 bases. Germline V gene sequence: CDR1 MNHEY, CDR2 SVGEGT. The CDR3 sequence: CASSVGQYTEAFF. CDR3 nucleotide sequence: TGTGCCAGCAGCGTGGGACAGTACACTGAAGCTTTCTTT.

The chain couples TRBV6-1 to TRBJ2-7; D ambiguous. V was clipped by 1 base and J by 0 bases, with 10 bases between them. The CDR3 has 15 residues. The germline V gene has CDR1 MNHNS and CDR2 SASEGT. The CDR3: CASSEVVSHSYEQYF. The DNA of the CDR3 is TGTGCCAGCAGTGAAGTGGTCTCACACTCCTACGAGCAGTACTTC.

The rearrangement joins TRBV7-9 to TRBJ2-2; 7 bases agree with TRBD2. Germline lookup yields CDR1 SEHNR and CDR2 FQNEAQ (reference sequence). This CDR3 spans 17 amino acids. The J segment lost 7 bases and the V segment lost 5 bases, leaving 16 bases of the junction unmatched. The CDR3 sequence is CASSGDLTRDYSGELFF. CDR3 nucleotides: TGTGCCAGCAGCGGAGATTTGACTAGGGACTACAGCGGGGAGCTGTTTTTT. Based on the CDR3 plus reference TRBV7-9 and TRBJ2-2, the full variable domain is DTGVSQNPRHKITKRGQNVTFRCDPISEHNRLYWYRQTLGQGPEFLTYFQNEAQLEKSRLLSDRFSAERPKGSFSTLEIQRTEQGDSAMYLCASSGDLTRDYSGELFFGEGSRLTVL.

The rearrangement joins TRBV6-5 to TRBJ2-5; 12 positions match TRBD1. CDR1 and CDR2 from the germline V gene are MNHEY and SVGAGI. The CDR3 has 15 amino acids. The ends lost 7 bases at V and 5 bases at J; junction bases unmatched: 8. CDR3 bases: TGTGCCAGCAAACTAGGGACAGGGGGCCGGGAGACCCAGTACTTC. Its protein is CASKLGTGGRETQYF.

The J gene is TRBJ1-1, the V gene TRBV5-1; the match to TRBD1 covers 7 bases. Germline CDR1 SGHRS, CDR2 YFSETQ. Trimming cost V 4 bases and J 6 bases; bases outside gene matches: 6. This CDR3 region has 13 residues. The CDR3 sequence is CASSTDRAAEAFF. In nucleotides, the CDR3 is TGCGCCAGCAGCACCGACAGGGCTGCTGAAGCTTTCTTT.

This clone was counted once. CDR3 protein: CASSRGLPMNTEAFF. In DNA form, the CDR3 reads TGTGCCAGCAGTCGGGGACTCCCCATGAACACTGAAGCTTTCTTT. The chain uses TRBV7-6 and TRBJ1-1; D possibly corresponds to TRBD1 (5 bases). Germline V gene lookup returns CDR1 SGHVS and CDR2 FNYEAQ. The V end was cut by 6 bases, the J end by 0 bases, with 14 bases between. The CDR3 contains 15 residues. The full variable domain, rest sourced from reference TRBV7-6 and TRBJ1-1, is GAGVSQSPRYKVTKRGQDVALRCDPISGHVSLYWYRQALGQGPEFLTYFNYEAQQDKSGLPNDRFSAERPEGSISTLTIQRTEQRDSAMYRCASSRGLPMNTEAFFGQGTRLTVV.

The chain links TRBV5-4 to TRBJ1-1, with TRBD1 matching 9 bases. The germline gives CDR1 SGHNT, CDR2 YYREEE (reference sequence). After removal of 5 bases from V and 6 bases from J, the junction contained 11 bases not matched to a gene. The CDR3 extends over 15 amino acids. The CDR3 DNA follows: TGTGCCAGCAGTTTACCCGGGACAGGGACCCCTGAAGCTTTCTTT. Protein: CASSLPGTGTPEAFF.

Only one count was recorded for this clone. V usage is TRBV4-1 and J usage is TRBJ1-4; 8 bases line up with TRBD1. Germline CDR1 is MGHRA and CDR2 is YSYEKL. J lost 7 bases, V lost 1 base, and 14 bases had no gene match. The CDR3 covers 18 residues. CDR3 nucleotides: TGCGCCAGCAGCCAAGGACAGGGGCTTCAGGATGGGCTTGAAAAACTGTTTTTT. Translating gives CASSQGQGLQDGLEKLFF.

The chain uses TRBV7-2 and TRBJ2-3; D unclear. The CDR3 is 15 residues long. Germline CDR1 SGHTA, CDR2 FQGNSA. V was clipped by 1 base and J by 0 bases, with 8 bases between them. In DNA, the CDR3 is TGTGCCAGCAGCTTAGGAGTTTCTAGCACAGATACGCAGTATTTT. As protein: CASSLGVSSTDTQYF.

In the case of this clone: The junction differs from germline at one of its ends, possibly a read error. Other nucleotide sequences in the sample specify the same CDR3. The gene calls are TRBV29-1 and TRBJ2-7; TRBD1 is a possible D gene (6 bases). The V gene's germline CDR1 is SQVTM and CDR2 ANQGSEA. This CDR3 comprises 13 residues. CDR3 coding DNA: TGCAGCGTTGAGTACAGGGTCGGGTACGAGCAGTATTTC. Its translation is CSVEYRVGYEQYF.

This clone appeared once. The genes are TRBV7-2 and TRBJ1-2, with TRBD1 identical over 8 bases. Germline lookup yields CDR1 SGHTA and CDR2 FQGNSA. Trimming took 2 bases from V and 4 from J; bases not matched to a gene: 3. The CDR3 extends over 14 amino acids. CDR3 DNA: TGTGCCAGCAGCTTACTAGGACAGGGCTATGGCTACACCTTC. Its translation is CASSLLGQGYGYTF.